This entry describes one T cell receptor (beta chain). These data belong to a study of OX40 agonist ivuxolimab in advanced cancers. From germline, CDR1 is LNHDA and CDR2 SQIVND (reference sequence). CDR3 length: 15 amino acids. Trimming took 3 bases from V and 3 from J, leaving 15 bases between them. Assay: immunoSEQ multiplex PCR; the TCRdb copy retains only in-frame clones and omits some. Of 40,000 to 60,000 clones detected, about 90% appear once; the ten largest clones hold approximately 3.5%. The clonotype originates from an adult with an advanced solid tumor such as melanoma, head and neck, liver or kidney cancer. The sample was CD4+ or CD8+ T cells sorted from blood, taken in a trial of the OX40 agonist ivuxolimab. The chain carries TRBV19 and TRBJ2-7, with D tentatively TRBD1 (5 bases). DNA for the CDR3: TGTGCCAGTAGTATCCAGGCAGGGTCCCACTACGAGCAGTACTTC. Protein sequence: CASSIQAGSHYEQYF. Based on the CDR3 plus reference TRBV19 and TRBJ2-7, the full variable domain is DGGITQSPKYLFRKEGQNVTLSCEQNLNHDAMYWYRQDPGQGLRLIYYSQIVNDFQKGDIAEGYSVSREKKESFPLTVTSAQKNPTAFYLCASSIQAGSHYEQYFGPGTRLTVT.